The source of this T cell receptor (beta chain) is a study of CD8+ T cells in alopecia areata. Study-level findings and limits: Alopecia totalis/universalis scalp especially showed more expanded CD8+ clones than normal scalp.

As concerns this clone: Its target is not known.

Researchers took lesional scalp punch biopsies and peripheral blood from people who were alopecia areata patients. Germline trimming cut 0 bases from V and 7 bases from J; bases unmatched to any gene: 6. The CDR3 loop spans 14 amino acids. Germline V gene lookup returns CDR1 SGHNT and CDR2 YYREEE (reference sequence). The authors extracted RNA and reverse transcribed it into cDNA as the sequencing template. The data were produced by immunoSEQ multiplex PCR, yet TCRdb's version contains in-frame clones alone and is incomplete. The sample gives a few hundred thousand clones, about two thirds of which show up once; around 1.2% is in the top ten.

The TCR comes from a human donor with alopecia areata. Sequencing was performed on CD4+ T cells sorted from blood, taken at week 0. The chain employs TRBV5-4 and TRBJ1-2; 7 bases map to TRBD1. CDR3 in DNA: TGTGCCAGCAGCTTGGGGACAGGTGGGGGTGGCTACACCTTC. It specifies CASSLGTGGGGYTF.